This TCR beta chain was captured by sequencing in a study of shared clonotypes between healthy human individuals. Study results and caveats: Only a few donors were included, so the genetic and exposure-history diversity represented was limited. With a handful of donors compared, roughly 5% of naive CD4 clonotypes were shared.

Germline V CDR1 and CDR2: SGHRS, YFSETQ. The ends lost 2 bases at V and 8 bases at J; junction bases unmatched: 13. The CDR3 loop spans 17 amino acids. A remark on this clone: Its antigen is as yet unknown.

Profiling relied on immunoSEQ multiplex PCR, and the TCRdb table lists in-frame clones only, not all of them. This sample has about 1.5 million clones, with roughly 97% found just once. Sequencing used naive CD4+ T cells sorted from blood. As to subset: CD45RA+ positively selected. The origin of this receptor is a man aged 25-45 years in good health. The rearrangement joins TRBV5-1 to TRBJ2-1, with TRBD2 matching over 10 bases. The CDR3 loop is CASSFDSGRLPMHEQFF. CDR3 sequence (DNA): TGCGCCAGCAGCTTCGATAGCGGGAGGCTCCCGATGCATGAGCAGTTCTTC.